This TCR beta chain comes out of a study of T cell changes during pregnancy in multiple sclerosis. TCRdb keeps only in-frame clones here, not all; method: immunoSEQ multiplex PCR. Of around 20,000 clones listed, approximately 88% are singletons. The input for sequencing was CD8+ T cells from peripheral blood mononuclear cells, taken after pregnancy. This TCR derives from a female donor in good health, enrolled as a control in a pregnancy study.

CDR3 loop: CASSEFPAGVNQPQHF. The CDR3 bases are TGTGCCAGCAGTGAATTCCCCGCGGGAGTCAATCAGCCCCAGCATTTT. V gene TRBV6-1 combines with J gene TRBJ1-5, with D hard to call. Trimming stripped 2 bases from V and 3 bases from J, with 14 bases between. Looked up from germline, CDR1 is MNHNS and CDR2 is SASEGT. The CDR3 is made up of 16 amino acids.